These T cell receptor beta chains were read from a single sample in a study of CD8+ T cells in alopecia areata. TCRdb's copy holds only in-frame clones and misses some; the assay was immunoSEQ multiplex PCR. The sample yields around 200,000 clones, about 60% seen once. The source material was CD8+ T cells sorted from blood, sampled at week 24, from a patient treated with tofacitinib. The receptors come from a human donor with alopecia areata. CDR3s include the opening cysteine and the closing phenylalanine or tryptophan. The D gene is left open where the match is weak. For some rows the clone size is stated as once, few or many, or as a class when expanded; others skip it.

abundance,d_gene,v_gene,j_gene,len,CDR3aa,CDR3nt
NA,TRBD2,TRBV4-2,TRBJ2-3,15,CASSELAGGTDTQYF,TGTGCCAGCAGCGAACTAGCGGGGGGCACAGATACGCAGTATTTT
few,TRBD1,TRBV19,TRBJ1-4,17,CASSTPGQGKRDEKLFF,TGTGCCAGTAGTACTCCGGGACAGGGTAAAAGGGACGAAAAACTGTTTTTT
few,NA,TRBV6-1,TRBJ1-2,11,CASSERYGYTF,TGTGCCAGCAGTGAACGCTATGGCTACACCTTC
NA,TRBD1,TRBV7-9,TRBJ1-1,14,CASSLTQGETEAFF,TGTGCCAGCAGCTTAACCCAGGGGGAAACTGAAGCTTTCTTT
once,NA,TRBV29-1,TRBJ1-2,12,CSAPSLYYGYTF,TGCAGCGCCCCCTCGTTGTACTATGGCTACACCTTC
NA,NA,TRBV29-1,TRBJ1-2,15,CSVEKGFSAYYGYTF,TGCAGCGTTGAAAAGGGTTTCTCCGCTTACTATGGCTACACCTTC
NA,NA,TRBV4-2,TRBJ1-4,15,CASSQEDTQYEKLFF,TGTGCCAGCAGCCAAGAGGACACTCAATATGAAAAACTGTTTTTT
few,NA,TRBV30,TRBJ2-5,11,CAWTEDETQYF,TGTGCCTGGACTGAGGATGAGACCCAGTACTTC
NA,NA,TRBV28,TRBJ2-7,14,CASSSGTSSYEQYF,TGTGCCAGCAGTTCGGGGACGAGCTCCTACGAGCAGTACTTC
few,TRBD2,TRBV7-3,TRBJ2-1,14,CASSFGGDHNEQFF,TGTGCCAGCAGCTTCGGGGGGGACCACAATGAGCAGTTCTTC
NA,NA,TRBV5-6,TRBJ1-5,15,CASSLGGGFNQPQHF,TGTGCCAGCAGCTTGGGTGGGGGATTCAATCAGCCCCAGCATTTT
NA,TRBD2,TRBV7-3,TRBJ2-2,18,CASSLTTSGGANTGELFF,TGTGCCAGCAGCCTAACGACTAGCGGGGGAGCGAACACCGGGGAGCTGTTTTTT
once,NA,TRBV9,TRBJ2-3,15,CASSVVQGLTDTQYF,TGTGCCAGCAGCGTAGTACAGGGCCTCACAGATACGCAGTATTTT
few,NA,TRBV18,TRBJ1-3,15,CASSPTKTGGNTIYF,TGTGCCAGCTCACCCACTAAAACGGGAGGAAACACCATATATTTT
NA,TRBD1,TRBV10-3,TRBJ2-7,12,CAISGDSYEQYF,TGTGCCATCAGTGGGGACAGCTACGAGCAGTACTTC
few,NA,TRBV25-1,TRBJ2-5,10,CASSEETQYF,TGTGCCAGCAGTGAAGAGACCCAGTACTTC